The 9 T cell receptor beta chains below all came from one sample that was sequenced in a study of blood T cell repertoires in COVID-19. Generated by immunoSEQ multiplex PCR, the TCRdb table keeps only in-frame clones and is missing some. The sample carries a few hundred thousand clones, 75% to 90% recorded once. Sequences were obtained from PBMCs or T cells enriched from blood (not recorded which). These receptors all come from a man younger than 30 who had recovered from COVID-19.

The gene calls are TRBV5-1 and TRBJ2-5; 7 bases are shared with TRBD2. This CDR3 has 13 residues. V lost 1 base and J lost 6; bases outside the gene matches: 3. Germline lookup yields CDR1 SGHRS and CDR2 YFSETQ. The CDR3 DNA is TGCGCCAGCAGCTTGTCGGGGGGACAGACCCAGTACTTC. This sequence encodes CASSLSGGQTQYF.

Points on this clone: Other DNA sequences in the same sample also yield this CDR3. V usage is TRBV6-5 and J usage is TRBJ2-2, with 12 bases lining up with TRBD1. Germline-derived CDR1 and CDR2 are MNHEY and SVGAGI. The CDR3 has 15 amino acids. V shed 6 bases and J 5 bases; nucleotides not matched to a gene: 4. The CDR3, as DNA: TGTGCCAGCAGACCGGGACAGGGGGCGACCGGGGAGCTGTTTTTT. Encoded protein: CASRPGQGATGELFF.

This chain's CDR3 is CASRLQGPNYGYTF. The DNA of the CDR3 is TGTGCCAGCAGGTTACAGGGACCCAACTATGGCTACACCTTC. This sequence joins TRBV5-4 and TRBJ1-2; TRBD1 might be the D (6 bases). V gave up 5 bases and J gave up 2 bases, with 13 bases separating them. Germline V lookup: CDR1 SGHNT, CDR2 YYREEE (reference sequence). The CDR3 runs 14 residues.

V gene TRBV7-6 combines with J gene TRBJ1-5; possibly TRBD1 for D (6 bases). The ends were cut back, 5 bases at V and 0 bases at J, with 11 bases in the middle. Germline CDR1 SGHVS, CDR2 FNYEAQ. CDR3 length equals 15 residues. The CDR3 DNA reads TGTGCCAGCAGCCTCGGACAGCATAGCAATCAGCCCCAGCATTTT. This gives the protein CASSLGQHSNQPQHF.

V usage is TRBV5-1 and J usage is TRBJ1-3; no clear D gene. This CDR3 region has 18 residues. Looked up from germline, CDR1 is SGHRS and CDR2 is YFSETQ. Trimming removed 0 bases at V and 0 bases at J, with 16 bases between. The CDR3 nucleotides are TGCGCCAGCAGCTTGGACTCTACCCCCGGTTACTCTGGAAACACCATATATTTT. Translation gives CASSLDSTPGYSGNTIYF.

The CDR3 region has the DNA TGTGCCATCAGTGAGTCAGGCGGGACAGGGCATGAGCAGTTCTTC. Protein sequence: CAISESGGTGHEQFF. This chain joins TRBV10-3 and TRBJ2-1; 9 bases agree with TRBD1. V shed 0 bases, J shed 8 bases, and the junction held 5 bases outside the gene matches. Germline assignment: CDR1 ENHRY and CDR2 SYGVKD. The CDR3 extends over 15 amino acids.

Only a few counts were recorded for this clone. The rearrangement uses TRBV3-1 (or the pseudogene TRBV3-2) and TRBJ2-1; 7 nucleotides align to TRBD1. This CDR3 contains 14 residues. Germline loops: CDR1 LGHDT, CDR2 YNNKEL (reference sequence). Losses at the gene ends were 0 bases for V and 10 bases for J; bases not matched to a gene: 6. The CDR3: CASSQDWTGWEQFF. CDR3 nucleotide sequence: TGTGCCAGCAGCCAAGATTGGACAGGATGGGAGCAGTTCTTC.

This chain connects TRBV9 to TRBJ1-1, with D hard to call. Germline V gives CDR1 SGDLS, CDR2 YYNGEE. The CDR3 spans 14 residues. V dropped 3 bases and J dropped 0 bases, with 9 bases sitting between them. CDR3 region: CASSANTVNTEAFF. The CDR3 nucleotides are TGTGCCAGCAGCGCCAATACAGTGAACACTGAAGCTTTCTTT. The full variable domain, completed using reference TRBV9 and TRBJ1-1, is DSGVTQTPKHLITATGQRVTLRCSPRSGDLSVYWYQQSLDQGLQFLIQYYNGEERAKGNILERFSAQQFPDLHSELNLSSLELGDSALYFCASSANTVNTEAFFGQGTRLTVV.

This sequence joins TRBV10-3 and TRBJ2-1, with a weak D call TRBD2 (5 bases). This CDR3 is 12 amino acids long. V shed 8 bases and J shed 8 bases, with 13 bases lying between them. Germline V lookup: CDR1 ENHRY, CDR2 SYGVKD. The CDR3 region is CAIGGGGYEQFF. CDR3 DNA: TGTGCCATCGGCGGAGGTGGGTATGAGCAGTTCTTC.